Shown below are 23 T cell receptor beta chains from a single sample sequenced in a study of T-cell reconstitution after alpha-beta-depleted transplantation in children. Preparation of the TCRbeta library used unique molecular identifiers. TCRdb reprocessed the PCR reads via MiXCR and lists one record per CDR3 protein. The table has around 480,000 distinct CDR3 sequences, approximately 29% seen once. Material: PBMCs from the stem cell graft donor, obtained from the stem cell graft. These receptors were obtained from a human donor who donated a stem cell graft to a child with aplastic anemia.

This clonotype turned up a few times. The chain carries TRBV13 and TRBJ2-1; 13 bases are shared with TRBD2. The ends lost 1 base at V and 8 bases at J; junction bases unmatched: 8. The length of the CDR3 is 17 residues. The germline V gene has CDR1 PRHDT and CDR2 FYEKMQ (reference sequence). CDR3 sequence (DNA): TGTGCCAGCAGCTTAGAACGTACTAGCGGGAGGGCCGATGAGCAGTTCTTC. Its translation is CASSLERTSGRADEQFF. Using reference TRBV13 and TRBJ2-1 for the parts outside the CDR3, the full variable domain is AAGVIQSPRHLIKEKRETATLKCYPIPRHDTVYWYQQGPGQDPQFLISFYEKMQSDKGSIPDRFSAQQFSDYHSELNMSSLELGDSALYFCASSLERTSGRADEQFFGPGTRLTVL.

This chain joins TRBV20-1 and TRBJ2-1; D is uncertain. The CDR3 sequence is 13 residues long. Trimming took 0 bases from V and 6 from J, leaving 9 bases between them. In germline, CDR1 is DFQATT, CDR2 SNEGSKA (reference sequence). The CDR3 sequence: CSARESVANEQFF. The CDR3 nucleotides read TGCAGTGCTAGAGAATCGGTTGCCAATGAGCAGTTCTTC.

This clonotype has more than one count but fewer than ten. The chain recombines TRBV6-2 or TRBV6-3 with TRBJ1-1; tentatively, D is TRBD1 (6 bases). Germline V gene lookup returns CDR1 MNHEY and CDR2 SVGEGT. This CDR3 has 15 residues. V lost 1 base to trimming and J lost 5 bases, with 14 bases between them. The CDR3 here is CASSYLGAGDTEAFF. The CDR3 region has the DNA TGTGCCAGCAGTTACTTGGGGGCAGGGGATACTGAAGCTTTCTTT.

This clonotype was observed a single time. The chain uses TRBV27 and TRBJ1-5; tentative D call: TRBD1 (6 bases). CDR1 MNHEY and CDR2 SMNVEV come from the germline V gene (reference sequence). V gave up 5 bases and J gave up 1 base, with 12 bases separating them. This CDR3 spans 15 amino acids. The CDR3 is CASSSIRGSNQPQHF. In nucleotides, the CDR3 is TGTGCCAGCAGTAGTATCAGGGGAAGCAATCAGCCCCAGCATTTT.

This sequence joins TRBV7-8 and TRBJ1-2; D not certain. CDR1 is SGHVS and CDR2 is FQNEAQ in the germline V gene. This CDR3 region has 13 residues. V shed 0 bases and J shed 8 bases, with 10 bases lying between them. The CDR3 loop is CASSLAAGNGYTF. The CDR3 DNA follows: TGTGCCAGCAGCTTAGCGGCTGGGAACGGCTACACCTTC.

The genes are TRBV9 and TRBJ1-4, with TRBD1 identical over 9 bases. This CDR3 region has 17 residues. Trimming cost V 3 bases and J 8 bases; bases outside gene matches: 14. Germline CDR1 and CDR2: SGDLS and YYNGEE. CDR3 coding DNA: TGTGCCAGCAGCGAGGGACAGGGAGGAGGCCGGAAGGAAAAACTGTTTTTT. Translation: CASSEGQGGGRKEKLFF.

This chain uses TRBV12-3 or TRBV12-4 with TRBJ2-1; D gene uncertain. This CDR3 is built from 13 residues. The germline V and J ends were trimmed by 3 bases and 6 bases, with 9 bases remaining between them. CDR3 sequence: CASSLMGSNEQFF. The CDR3 DNA follows: TGTGCCAGCAGTTTGATGGGTTCCAATGAGCAGTTCTTC.

The chain combines TRBV6-2 or TRBV6-3 with TRBJ2-7, with unresolved D. V was cut by 0 bases and J by 4 bases, with 7 bases left in between. The CDR3 totals 13 residues. Germline V gene lookup returns CDR1 MNHEY and CDR2 SVGEGT. This chain's CDR3 is CASSYSSKYEQYV. CDR3 nucleotides: TGTGCCAGCAGTTACTCTTCGAAATACGAGCAGTACGTC.

The genes are TRBV6-5 and TRBJ2-1, with 8 bases matching TRBD2. The CDR3 is made up of 17 amino acids. CDR1 and CDR2 from the germline V gene are MNHEY and SVGAGI. V was pared by 2 bases and J by 3 bases, with 9 bases of the junction left unmatched. CDR3 sequence: CASSYMAGGNLYNEQFF. CDR3 nucleotide sequence: TGTGCCAGCAGTTACATGGCGGGAGGAAATCTCTACAATGAGCAGTTCTTC.

This clonotype came up a few times. The chain is built from TRBV20-1 and TRBJ1-1; D call uncertain. Between the trimmed V and J ends, which lost 8 bases and 5 bases, there was a span of 9 bases. Germline V gene lookup returns CDR1 DFQATT and CDR2 SNEGSKA (reference sequence). There are 10 residues in the CDR3. The CDR3 DNA sequence: TGCAGTACGGCCCGAACTGAAGCTTTCTTT. It is translated as CSTARTEAFF.

The chain combines TRBV9 with TRBJ2-4; D might be TRBD2 (5 bases). Germline CDR1 is SGDLS and CDR2 is YYNGEE. The CDR3 consists of 13 residues. Trimming took off 3 bases at V and 5 bases at J, with 9 bases between the two ends. CDR3 loop: CASSAQAENIQYF. The CDR3 nucleotides read TGTGCCAGCAGCGCTCAAGCGGAAAACATTCAGTACTTC. Based on the CDR3 plus reference TRBV9 and TRBJ2-4, the full variable domain is DSGVTQTPKHLITATGQRVTLRCSPRSGDLSVYWYQQSLDQGLQFLIQYYNGEERAKGNILERFSAQQFPDLHSELNLSSLELGDSALYFCASSAQAENIQYFGAGTRLSVL.

This clonotype came up a few times. The V and J genes are TRBV12-3 or TRBV12-4 and TRBJ1-2; D is unclear. V gave up 7 bases and J gave up 6 bases, with 21 bases separating them. The CDR3 has 15 amino acids. CDR3 region: CASILRPLVGDGYTF. CDR3 DNA: TGTGCCAGCATCCTCCGACCGCTTGTTGGGGATGGCTACACCTTC.

V gene TRBV5-1 combines with J gene TRBJ1-6, with a tentative D call TRBD1 (6 bases). CDR1 is SGHRS, CDR2 YFSETQ, per germline. This CDR3 has 13 residues. V shed 5 bases and J shed 7 bases, with 10 bases lying between them. The CDR3 region is CASREGGNSPLHF. The CDR3 nucleotides are TGCGCCAGCAGGGAGGGGGGCAATTCACCCCTCCACTTT.

V gene TRBV4-3 combines with J gene TRBJ2-1, with 13 bases fitting TRBD2. V lost 0 bases to trimming and J lost 8 bases; unmatched junction nucleotides: 13. Germline V CDR1 and CDR2: LGHNA, YSLEER. The CDR3 totals 19 residues. The DNA of the CDR3 is TGCGCCAGCAGCCAAGATGTTGTATGGGGACTAGCGGGGAGAGATGAGCAGTTCTTC. As protein: CASSQDVVWGLAGRDEQFF.

The chain couples TRBV19 to TRBJ2-2, with 7 positions matching TRBD1. The CDR3 has 15 residues. Germline assignment: CDR1 LNHDA and CDR2 SQIVND (reference sequence). The V gene end was trimmed by 6 bases and the J gene end by 5 bases; junction bases not matched to a gene: 9. The CDR3, as DNA: TGTGCCAGTAGAGTTGCGACACAGGGGACCGGGGAGCTGTTTTTT. This gives the protein CASRVATQGTGELFF.

This chain connects TRBV3-1 to TRBJ1-1; TRBD1 might be the D (5 bases). Germline V gene sequence: CDR1 LGHDT, CDR2 YNNKEL (reference sequence). The CDR3 consists of 15 residues. V gave up 1 base and J gave up 1 base, with 10 bases separating them. CDR3 protein: CASSQGPQGNTEAFF. The CDR3 coding sequence is TGTGCCAGCAGCCAAGGACCCCAGGGGAACACTGAAGCTTTCTTT.

The CDR3 sequence is CASSLGLASNEQFF. CDR3 in DNA: TGTGCCAGCAGTTTAGGGCTAGCGAGCAATGAGCAGTTCTTC. V usage is TRBV27 and J usage is TRBJ2-1; a possible D gene is TRBD2 (6 bases). Germline V gene sequence: CDR1 MNHEY, CDR2 SMNVEV (reference sequence). The V end was cut by 2 bases, the J end by 6 bases, with 11 bases between. The CDR3 has 14 amino acids.

This chain joins TRBV7-2 and TRBJ2-1; 8 bases align to TRBD2. This CDR3 has 15 amino acids. With 5 bases clipped from V and 6 bases from J, the junction kept 9 bases outside the gene matches. Germline-derived CDR1 and CDR2 are SGHTA and FQGNSA. In DNA, the CDR3 is TGTGCCAGCAGCCCAAGAAGCGGGAGTCCCAATGAGCAGTTCTTC. Translated, it gives CASSPRSGSPNEQFF.

This sequence joins TRBV20-1 and TRBJ1-5; D is undetermined. Trimming pared 6 bases from V and 7 bases from J, leaving 16 bases between. This CDR3 spans 13 amino acids. Germline V CDR1 and CDR2: DFQATT, SNEGSKA (reference sequence). The CDR3 loop is CSAYGPGEQPQHF. In DNA, the CDR3 is TGCAGTGCGTATGGACCTGGGGAACAGCCCCAGCATTTT.

This clonotype was counted a few times. Here the CDR3 DNA reads TGTGCCAGCAGCTTAGCCAGGCCGGGGGCCGAGCAGTACTTC. It yields the protein CASSLARPGAEQYF. The chain carries TRBV7-2 and TRBJ2-7, with D possibly called TRBD1 or TRBD2 (6 bases each). Looked up from germline, CDR1 is SGHTA and CDR2 is FQGNSA. This CDR3 is built from 14 residues. Trimming pared 0 bases from V and 6 bases from J, leaving 12 bases between.

The rearrangement uses TRBV19 and TRBJ2-6, with 7 positions matching TRBD1. CDR3 length: 15 residues. V shed 9 bases and J 0 bases; nucleotides not matched to a gene: 5. Germline CDR1 is LNHDA and CDR2 is SQIVND (reference sequence). The CDR3 reads CASRQGPSGANVLTF. DNA for the CDR3: TGTGCCAGCCGACAGGGACCCTCTGGGGCCAACGTCCTGACTTTC.

The chain uses TRBV29-1 and TRBJ2-7; 10 bases align to TRBD1. The CDR3 has 14 amino acids. The germline V gene encodes CDR1 SQVTM and CDR2 ANQGSEA. V lost 4 bases to trimming and J lost 2 bases; unmatched junction nucleotides: 5. CDR3 in DNA: TGCAGCGTTGCCTCCGGGACAGGGGCCTACGAGCAGTACGTC. This translates into CSVASGTGAYEQYV.

There are a few counts of this clonotype. This rearrangement joins TRBV29-1 to TRBJ2-3; TRBD2 matches at 9 bases. The CDR3 runs 15 residues. Germline V gene data show CDR1 as SQVTM and CDR2 as ANQGSEA. The ends lost 7 bases at V and 2 bases at J; junction bases unmatched: 10. The CDR3 region has the DNA TGCAGCGGCCTCGGGACTAGCCGTGACACAGATACGCAGTATTTT. This codes for CSGLGTSRDTDTQYF.